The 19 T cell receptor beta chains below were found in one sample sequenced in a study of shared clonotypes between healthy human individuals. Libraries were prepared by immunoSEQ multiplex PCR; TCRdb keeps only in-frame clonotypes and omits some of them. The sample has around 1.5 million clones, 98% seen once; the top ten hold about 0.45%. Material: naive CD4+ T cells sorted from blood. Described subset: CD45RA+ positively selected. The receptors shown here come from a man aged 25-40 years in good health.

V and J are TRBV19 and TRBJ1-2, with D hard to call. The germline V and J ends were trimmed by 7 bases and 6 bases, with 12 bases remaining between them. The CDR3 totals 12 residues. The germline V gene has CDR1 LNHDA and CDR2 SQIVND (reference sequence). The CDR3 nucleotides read TGTGCCAGTAAAGGCAGCCTGGATGGCTACACCTTC. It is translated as CASKGSLDGYTF.

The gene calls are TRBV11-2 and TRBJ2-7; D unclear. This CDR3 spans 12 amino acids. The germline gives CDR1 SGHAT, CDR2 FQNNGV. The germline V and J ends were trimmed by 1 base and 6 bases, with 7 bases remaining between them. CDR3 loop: CASSLGPGEQYF. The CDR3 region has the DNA TGTGCCAGCAGCTTAGGCCCGGGCGAGCAGTACTTC.

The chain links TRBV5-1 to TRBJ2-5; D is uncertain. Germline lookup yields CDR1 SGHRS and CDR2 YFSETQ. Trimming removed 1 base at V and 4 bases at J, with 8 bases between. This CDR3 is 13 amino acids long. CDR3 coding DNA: TGCGCCAGCAGCTTGCCGCCTCGAGAGACCCAGTACTTC. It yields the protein CASSLPPRETQYF.

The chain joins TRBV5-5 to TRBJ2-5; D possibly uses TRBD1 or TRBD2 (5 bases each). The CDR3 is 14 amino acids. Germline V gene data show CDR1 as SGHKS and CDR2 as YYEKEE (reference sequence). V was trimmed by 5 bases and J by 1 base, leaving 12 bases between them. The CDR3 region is CASSWGTGQETQYF. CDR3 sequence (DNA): TGTGCCAGCAGTTGGGGGACGGGCCAAGAGACCCAGTACTTC.

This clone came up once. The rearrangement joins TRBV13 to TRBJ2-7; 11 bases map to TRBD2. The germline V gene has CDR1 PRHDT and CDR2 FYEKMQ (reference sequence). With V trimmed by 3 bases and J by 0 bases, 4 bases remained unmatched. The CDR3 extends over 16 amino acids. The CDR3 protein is CASSLGLAVDSYEQYF. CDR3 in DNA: TGTGCCAGCAGCTTGGGACTAGCGGTTGACTCCTACGAGCAGTACTTC.

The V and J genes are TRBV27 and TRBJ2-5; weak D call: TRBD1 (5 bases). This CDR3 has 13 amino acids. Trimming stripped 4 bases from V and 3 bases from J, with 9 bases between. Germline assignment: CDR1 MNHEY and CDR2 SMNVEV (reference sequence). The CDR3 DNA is TGTGCCAGCAGTTGGGCAGGGAAAGAGACCCAGTACTTC. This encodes CASSWAGKETQYF.

DNA for the CDR3: TGTGCCACCAGCAGAGTAGGGACTAGCGGGAGCTCCTACGAGCAGTACTTC. This sequence encodes CATSRVGTSGSSYEQYF. The chain is built from TRBV15 and TRBJ2-7, with TRBD2 identical over 14 bases. Germline V gene sequence: CDR1 LNHNV, CDR2 YYDKDF (reference sequence). Germline trimming cut 1 base from V and 0 bases from J; bases unmatched to any gene: 2. This CDR3 spans 17 amino acids.

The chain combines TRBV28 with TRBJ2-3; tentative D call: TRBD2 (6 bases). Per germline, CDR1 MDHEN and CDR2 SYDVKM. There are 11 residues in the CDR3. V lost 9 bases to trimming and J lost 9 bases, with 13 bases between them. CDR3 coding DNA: TGTGCCAGTACGGGTCGGGAGACGCAGTATTTT. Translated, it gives CASTGRETQYF.

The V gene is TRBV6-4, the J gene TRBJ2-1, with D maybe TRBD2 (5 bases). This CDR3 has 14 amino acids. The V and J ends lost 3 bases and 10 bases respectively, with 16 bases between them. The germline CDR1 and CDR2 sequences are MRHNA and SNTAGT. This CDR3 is CASSEHVLVREQFF. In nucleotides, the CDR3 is TGTGCCAGCAGTGAACACGTACTAGTCCGGGAGCAGTTCTTC.

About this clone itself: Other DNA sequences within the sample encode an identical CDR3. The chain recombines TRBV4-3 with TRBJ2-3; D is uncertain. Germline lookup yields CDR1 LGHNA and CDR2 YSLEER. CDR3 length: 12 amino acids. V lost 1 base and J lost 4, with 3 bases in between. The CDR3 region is CASSQVPDTQYF. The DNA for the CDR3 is TGCGCCAGCAGCCAAGTACCAGATACGCAGTATTTT.

The CDR3 nucleotides read TGTGCCAGCAGCGTAGGTACCCTAGCGGGAGAACCCACAGATACGCAGTATTTT. Protein sequence: CASSVGTLAGEPTDTQYF. The chain carries TRBV9 and TRBJ2-3, with 10 nucleotides matching TRBD2. The CDR3 is 18 amino acids. Germline CDR1 is SGDLS and CDR2 is YYNGEE. V trimming: 0 bases; J trimming: 2 bases; junction bases outside the gene matches: 9.

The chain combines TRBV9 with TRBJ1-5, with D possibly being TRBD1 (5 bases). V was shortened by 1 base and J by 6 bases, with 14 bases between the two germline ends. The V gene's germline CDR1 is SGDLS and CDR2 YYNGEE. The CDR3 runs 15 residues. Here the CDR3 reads CASSVFDNGAQPQHF. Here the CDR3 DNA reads TGTGCCAGCAGCGTATTCGACAATGGGGCTCAGCCCCAGCATTTT.

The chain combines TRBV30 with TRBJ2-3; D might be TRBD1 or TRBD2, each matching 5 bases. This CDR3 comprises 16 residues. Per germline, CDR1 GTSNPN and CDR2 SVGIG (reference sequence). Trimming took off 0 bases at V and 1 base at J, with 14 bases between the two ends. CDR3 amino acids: CAWSVFRASRTDTQYF. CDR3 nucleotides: TGTGCCTGGAGTGTTTTCAGGGCTAGCCGCACAGATACGCAGTATTTT. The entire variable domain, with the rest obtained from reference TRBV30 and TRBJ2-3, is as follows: SQTIHQWPATLVQPVGSPLSLECTVEGTSNPNLYWYRQAAGRGLQLLFYSVGIGQISSEVPQNLSASRPQDRQFILSSKKLLLSDSGFYLCAWSVFRASRTDTQYFGPGTRLTVL.

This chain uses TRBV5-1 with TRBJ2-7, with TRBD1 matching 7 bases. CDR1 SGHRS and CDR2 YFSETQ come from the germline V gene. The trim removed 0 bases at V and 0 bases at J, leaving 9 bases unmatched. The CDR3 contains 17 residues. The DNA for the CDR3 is TGCGCCAGCAGCTTGGCTCCACTGGGACAGAGCTCCTACGAGCAGTACTTC. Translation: CASSLAPLGQSSYEQYF.

The CDR3 spells CASSRAQGVNTEAFF. The CDR3, as DNA: TGTGCCAGCAGCCGGGCGCAGGGAGTGAACACTGAAGCTTTCTTT. The V call is TRBV5-4, the J call TRBJ1-1, with a tentative D call TRBD1 (5 bases). V lost 4 bases and J lost 0, with 13 bases in between. The CDR3 has 15 residues. Per the germline V gene, CDR1 is SGHNT and CDR2 is YYREEE (reference sequence).

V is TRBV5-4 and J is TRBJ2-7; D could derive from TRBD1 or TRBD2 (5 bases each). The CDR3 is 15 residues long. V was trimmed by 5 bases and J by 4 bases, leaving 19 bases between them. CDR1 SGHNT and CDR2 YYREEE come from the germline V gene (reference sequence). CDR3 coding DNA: TGTGCCAGCAGTCCCGACGGGGCAGGGCGGTACGAGCAGTACTTC. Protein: CASSPDGAGRYEQYF.

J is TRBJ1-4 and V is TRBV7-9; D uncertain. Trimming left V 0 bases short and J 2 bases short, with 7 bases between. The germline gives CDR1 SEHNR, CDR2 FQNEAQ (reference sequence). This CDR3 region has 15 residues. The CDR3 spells CASSLAGITNEKLFF. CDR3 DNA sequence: TGTGCCAGCAGCTTAGCTGGGATCACTAATGAAAAACTGTTTTTT.

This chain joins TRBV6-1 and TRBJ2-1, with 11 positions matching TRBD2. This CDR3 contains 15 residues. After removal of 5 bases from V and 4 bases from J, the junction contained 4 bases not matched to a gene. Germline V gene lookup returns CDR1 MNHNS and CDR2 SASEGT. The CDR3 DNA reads TGTGCCAGCAGTCTAGCGGGGGGAAATTACAATGAGCAGTTCTTC. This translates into CASSLAGGNYNEQFF.

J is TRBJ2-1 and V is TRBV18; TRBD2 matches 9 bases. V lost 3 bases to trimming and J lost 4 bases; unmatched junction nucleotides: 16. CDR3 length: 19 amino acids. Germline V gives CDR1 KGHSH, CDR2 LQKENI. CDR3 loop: CASSPPPSRGGGAYNEQFF. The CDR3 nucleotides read TGTGCCAGCTCACCGCCGCCGTCTCGTGGCGGGGGGGCATACAATGAGCAGTTCTTC. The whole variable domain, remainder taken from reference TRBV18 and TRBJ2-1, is NAGVMQNPRHLVRRRGQEARLRCSPMKGHSHVYWYRQLPEEGLKFMVYLQKENIIDESGMPKERFSAEFPKEGPSILRIQQVVRGDSAAYFCASSPPPSRGGGAYNEQFFGPGTRLTVL.